The present T cell receptor (beta chain) was sequenced within a study of radiation and T cells in renal cell carcinoma. TCRdb keeps only in-frame clones here, not all; method: immunoSEQ multiplex PCR. The repertoire holds just over 95,000 clones, with 75% to 90% as singletons. The CDR3 sequence is 14 residues long. The germline gives CDR1 SGHNT, CDR2 YYREEE (reference sequence). V lost 4 bases to trimming and J lost 2 bases, with 10 bases between them. Time point reported: baseline pretreatment blood. As to treatment: 15 Gy SBRT to primary tumor, nephrectomy 4 weeks later. This clone was observed a few times.

The V and J genes are TRBV5-4 and TRBJ1-3; D uncertain. The clonotype originates from a man aged 50-60 years with renal cell carcinoma. The material sequenced was blood, taken from a patient whose treatment included radiotherapy and nephrectomy. The CDR3 spells CASSTTEAGNTIYF. The CDR3 DNA reads as TGTGCCAGCAGCACCACAGAAGCTGGAAACACCATATATTTT.